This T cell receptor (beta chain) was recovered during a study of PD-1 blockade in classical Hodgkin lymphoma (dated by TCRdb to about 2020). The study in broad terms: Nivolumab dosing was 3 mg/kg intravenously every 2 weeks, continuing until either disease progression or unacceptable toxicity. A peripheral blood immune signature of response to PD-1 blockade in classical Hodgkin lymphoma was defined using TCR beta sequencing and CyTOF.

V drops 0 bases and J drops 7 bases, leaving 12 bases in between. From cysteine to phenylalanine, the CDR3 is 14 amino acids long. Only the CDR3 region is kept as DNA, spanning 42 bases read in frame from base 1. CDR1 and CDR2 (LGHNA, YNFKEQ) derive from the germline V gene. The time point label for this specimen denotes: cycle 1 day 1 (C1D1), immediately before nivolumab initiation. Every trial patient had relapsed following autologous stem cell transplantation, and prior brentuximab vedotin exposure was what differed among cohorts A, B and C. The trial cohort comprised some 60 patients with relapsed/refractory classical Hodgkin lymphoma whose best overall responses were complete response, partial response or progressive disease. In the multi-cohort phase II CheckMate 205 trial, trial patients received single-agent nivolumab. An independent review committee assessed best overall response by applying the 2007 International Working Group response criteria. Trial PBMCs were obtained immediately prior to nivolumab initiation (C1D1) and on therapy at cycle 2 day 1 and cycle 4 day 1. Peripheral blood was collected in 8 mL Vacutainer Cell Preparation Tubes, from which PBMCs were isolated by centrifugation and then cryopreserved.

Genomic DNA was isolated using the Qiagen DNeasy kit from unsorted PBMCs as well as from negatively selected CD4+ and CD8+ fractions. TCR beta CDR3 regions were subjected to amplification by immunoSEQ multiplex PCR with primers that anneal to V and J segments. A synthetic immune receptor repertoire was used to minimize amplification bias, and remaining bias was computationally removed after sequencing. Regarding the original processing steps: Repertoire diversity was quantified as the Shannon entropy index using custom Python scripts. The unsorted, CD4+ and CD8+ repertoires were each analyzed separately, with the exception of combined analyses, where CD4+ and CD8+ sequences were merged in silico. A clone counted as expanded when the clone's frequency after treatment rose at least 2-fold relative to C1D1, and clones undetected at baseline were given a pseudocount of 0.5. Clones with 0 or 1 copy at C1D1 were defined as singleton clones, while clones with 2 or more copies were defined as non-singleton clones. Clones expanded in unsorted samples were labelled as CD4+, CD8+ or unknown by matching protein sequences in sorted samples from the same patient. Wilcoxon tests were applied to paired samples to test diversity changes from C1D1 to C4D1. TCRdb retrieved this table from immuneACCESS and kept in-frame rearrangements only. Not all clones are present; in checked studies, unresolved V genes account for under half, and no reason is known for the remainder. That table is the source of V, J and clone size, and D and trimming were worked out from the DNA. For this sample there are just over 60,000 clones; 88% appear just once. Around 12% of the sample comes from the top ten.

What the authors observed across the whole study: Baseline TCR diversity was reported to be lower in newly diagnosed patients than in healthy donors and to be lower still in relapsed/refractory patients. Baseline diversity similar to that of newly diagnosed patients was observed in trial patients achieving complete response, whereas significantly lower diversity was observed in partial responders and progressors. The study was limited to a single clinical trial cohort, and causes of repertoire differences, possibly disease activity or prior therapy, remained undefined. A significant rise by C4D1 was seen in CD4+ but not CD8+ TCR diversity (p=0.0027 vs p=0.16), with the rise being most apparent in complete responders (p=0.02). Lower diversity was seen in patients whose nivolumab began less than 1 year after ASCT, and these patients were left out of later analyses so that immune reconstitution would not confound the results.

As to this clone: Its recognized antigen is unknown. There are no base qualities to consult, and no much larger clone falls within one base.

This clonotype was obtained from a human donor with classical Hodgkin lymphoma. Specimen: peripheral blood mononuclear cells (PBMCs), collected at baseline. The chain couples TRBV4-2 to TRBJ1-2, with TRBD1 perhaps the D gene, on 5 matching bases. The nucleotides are TGTGCCAGCAGCCAAGACGGGGGAAGGGGTGGCTACACCTTC. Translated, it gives CASSQDGGRGGYTF.